These T cell receptor beta chains were read from a single sample in a study of regulatory T cells in long-lasting Graves disease. TCRdb re-analysed the multiplex PCR reads in MiXCR, keeping a single row per CDR3 protein. The sample lists some 450,000 distinct CDR3 sequences, less than 25% occurring once. This sample comprised peripheral blood mononuclear cells (PBMCs), obtained when the disease was refractory, from a patient treated with antithyroid drugs. Receptor source: a female donor with Graves disease. Both conserved end residues are part of each CDR3. The D gene is left open where the match is weak. The size field is filled for only some rows; it gives once, few, many or a size class.

V,D,size,J,DNA,CDR3
TRBV2,TRBD1,few,TRBJ1-2,TGTGCCAGCAGGAGGGACAGCTATGGCTACACCTTC,CASRRDSYGYTF
TRBV5-1,-,few,TRBJ2-5,TGCGCCAGCAGCTTGGGTACAGGGCCACAAGAGACCCAGTACTTC,CASSLGTGPQETQYF
TRBV6-1,TRBD2,few,TRBJ2-7,TGTGCCAGCAGTAGCGGGGCCCTCTCCTACGAGCAGTACTTC,CASSSGALSYEQYF
TRBV12-3/TRBV12-4,-,-,TRBJ1-2,TGTGCCAGCAGTGACCAAAACCGGGACAAAGGCTACACCTTC,CASSDQNRDKGYTF
TRBV27,-,-,TRBJ2-2,TGTGCCAGCAGACTAGCCTCCACCGGGGAGCTGTTTTTT,CASRLASTGELFF
TRBV28,-,few,TRBJ1-5,TGTGCCAGCAGTTTACGGGCCCGGCTGCGGCCCCAGCATTTT,CASSLRARLRPQHF
TRBV3-1,-,-,TRBJ2-4,TGTGCCAGCAGCCAGTATTACAGGGACATTCAGTACTTC,CASSQYYRDIQYF
TRBV10-3,TRBD1,few,TRBJ1-1,TGTGCCATCAGAAATGAGGGGACAGGGAAAGAAGCTTTCTTT,CAIRNEGTGKEAFF
TRBV13,TRBD2,-,TRBJ2-1,TGTGCCAGCAGCTTACAGGGACTAGCGGGAAACAATGAGCAGTTCTTC,CASSLQGLAGNNEQFF
TRBV7-9,TRBD2,-,TRBJ2-1,TGTGCCAGCAGCTTAATCAGGCCCTGGCGGGAGAACCACAATGAGCAGTTCTTC,CASSLIRPWRENHNEQFF
TRBV29-1,-,few,TRBJ2-7,TGCAGCGTTGAAGATCAGAAGGCAGGGGAAACCTACGAGCAGTACTTC,CSVEDQKAGETYEQYF
TRBV15,-,many,TRBJ1-2,TGTGCCACCAGCAGAGTCCCACAGGGCCTGGCCCAAGGCTACACCTTC,CATSRVPQGLAQGYTF
TRBV12-3/TRBV12-4,-,few,TRBJ1-1,TGTGCCAGCAGTTTGATGGGAACTGAAGCTTTCTTT,CASSLMGTEAFF
TRBV4-3,-,-,TRBJ2-7,TGCGCCAGCAGCCAAGATCGATCCAGCGTGCTACCCTACGAGCAGTACTTC,CASSQDRSSVLPYEQYF
TRBV5-6,-,few,TRBJ2-7,TGTGCCAGCAGCGGGGGGACAGTTTATGCCGAGCAGTACTTC,CASSGGTVYAEQYF
TRBV6-2/TRBV6-3,-,many,TRBJ2-7,TGTGCCAGCAGTGACTTTTCCGGGACAAGCTACGAGCAGTACTTC,CASSDFSGTSYEQYF
TRBV11-1,-,few,TRBJ1-1,TGTGCCAGCAGCTTAATACAGGCCTCTGAAGCTTTCTTT,CASSLIQASEAFF
TRBV2,TRBD1,many,TRBJ2-5,TGTGCCAGCATGACAGGGCTACGGGAGACCCAGTACTTC,CASMTGLRETQYF
TRBV7-9,-,few,TRBJ2-2,TGTGCCAGCAGCAAAACCTCCTCAGGGACCGGGGAGCTGTTTTTT,CASSKTSSGTGELFF
TRBV5-6,-,many,TRBJ2-7,TGTGCCAGCAGCTTGTTCACGGGGGACCTCTACGAGCAGTACTTC,CASSLFTGDLYEQYF
TRBV15,-,-,TRBJ2-1,TGTGCCACCAGCAGAGAGGAGGGAAATGTTTTCTACTACAATGAGCAGTTCTTC,CATSREEGNVFYYNEQFF
TRBV6-1,-,many,TRBJ1-1,TGTGCCAGCAGGGACAGCAGTCACACTGAAGCTTTCTTT,CASRDSSHTEAFF
TRBV20-1,TRBD2,-,TRBJ2-7,TGCAGTGCCACGGCTAGCGGGGGCTCCTACGAGCAGTACTTC,CSATASGGSYEQYF
TRBV2,-,many,TRBJ1-1,TGTGCCAGCAGGGGCGACATGATGAACACTGAAGCTTTCTTT,CASRGDMMNTEAFF
TRBV18,-,many,TRBJ1-2,TGTGCCAGCTCACCAGGGATCTATGGCTACACCTTC,CASSPGIYGYTF
TRBV20-1,-,-,TRBJ1-2,TGCAGTGCAACCCCAGGGACCTATGGCTACACCTTC,CSATPGTYGYTF
TRBV27,TRBD2,-,TRBJ2-3,TGTGCCAGCAGCTCGGCGGGAGACACAGATACGCAGTATTTT,CASSSAGDTDTQYF
TRBV6-1,TRBD1,many,TRBJ2-7,TGTGCCACGGTTACAGGAGGACAGGGCATCCACGAGCAGTACTTC,CATVTGGQGIHEQYF
TRBV2,-,-,TRBJ2-1,TGTGCCAGCAGTGGGACAGCTTACAATGAGCAGTTCTTC,CASSGTAYNEQFF
TRBV5-5,TRBD1,-,TRBJ1-1,TGTGCCAGCAGCCGGGACAGGGTCACTGAAGCTTTCTTT,CASSRDRVTEAFF
TRBV20-1,TRBD2,-,TRBJ2-1,TGCAGTGCTAGGGGGACTAGCGGGGGCCCCTCCCCGGGGGGGCAGTTCTTC,CSARGTSGGPSPGGQFF
TRBV5-6,-,few,TRBJ1-2,TGTGCCAGCAGCTTGGGGACGGTAACTATTGGCTACACCTTC,CASSLGTVTIGYTF